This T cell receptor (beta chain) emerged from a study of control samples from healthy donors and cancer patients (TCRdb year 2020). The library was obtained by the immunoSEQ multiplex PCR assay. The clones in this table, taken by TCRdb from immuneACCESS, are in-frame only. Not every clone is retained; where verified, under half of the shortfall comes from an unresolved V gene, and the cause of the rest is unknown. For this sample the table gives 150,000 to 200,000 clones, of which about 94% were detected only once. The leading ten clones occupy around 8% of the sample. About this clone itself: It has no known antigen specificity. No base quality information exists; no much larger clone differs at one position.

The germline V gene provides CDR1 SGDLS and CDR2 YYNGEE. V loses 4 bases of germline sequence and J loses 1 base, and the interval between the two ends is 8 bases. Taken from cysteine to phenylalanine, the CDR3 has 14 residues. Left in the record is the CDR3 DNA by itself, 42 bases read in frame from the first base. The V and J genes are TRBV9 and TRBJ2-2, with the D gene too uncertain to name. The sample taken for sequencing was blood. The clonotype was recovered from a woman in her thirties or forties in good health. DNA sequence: TGTGCCAGCAGCACAACAGTGAACACCGGGGAGCTGTTTTTT. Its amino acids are CASSTTVNTGELFF.